The clone carrying this T cell receptor (beta chain) was counted between two and nine times. This sample stems from a study of T cell clones after liver transplantation. This CDR3 comprises 14 residues. Per the germline V gene, CDR1 is WNHNN and CDR2 is SYGVQD (reference sequence). V lost 5 bases and J 2 bases, leaving 13 bases between the germline ends. Clones were read by immunoSEQ multiplex PCR, and TCRdb kept only the in-frame ones, dropping some. The sample has tens of thousands of clones; about 80% are singletons. Sequences were derived from CD4+ T cells from blood, sampled 12 months after liver transplant. The receptor was derived from a human patient who received a liver transplant. The T cells may come from the graft donor. This chain links TRBV10-1 with TRBJ2-7; a weak D match, TRBD1 (5 bases). This CDR3 is CASSPNRLPYEQYF. CDR3 sequence (DNA): TGCGCCAGCAGTCCCAACAGGTTACCCTACGAGCAGTACTTC.